One and the same sample provided the 17 T cell receptor beta chains below, sequenced in a study of cytomegalovirus exposure and HLA in healthy donors. TCRdb's copy holds only in-frame clones and misses some; the assay was immunoSEQ multiplex PCR. The repertoire holds some 100,000 clones, roughly 90% seen once, with roughly 2.2% in the top ten. The sequenced sample consisted of PBMCs. Every receptor here comes from a woman under 30 in good health and CMV-seronegative.

This sequence joins TRBV18 and TRBJ1-5, with TRBD1 matching over 8 bases. V shed 0 bases and J 5 bases; nucleotides not matched to a gene: 6. CDR3 length: 16 amino acids. The germline V gene has CDR1 KGHSH and CDR2 LQKENI. The CDR3 protein is CASSPPDRAGDQPQHF. As DNA, the CDR3 is TGTGCCAGCTCACCACCGGACAGGGCGGGAGATCAGCCCCAGCATTTT.

The chain links TRBV5-1 to TRBJ2-1; maybe TRBD1 (5 bases). V lost 4 bases and J 9 bases, leaving 29 bases between the germline ends. Germline V lookup: CDR1 SGHRS, CDR2 YFSETQ. The CDR3 consists of 18 residues. The CDR3 DNA follows: TGCGCCAGCAGCCCGAGGCCAAAGGCAGGGATTGGTTTAGGTGAGCAGTTCTTC. Translating gives CASSPRPKAGIGLGEQFF.

The chain employs TRBV28 and TRBJ2-1, with 11 bases matching TRBD2. From germline, CDR1 is MDHEN and CDR2 SYDVKM. The V and J ends lost 6 bases and 1 base, in that order; junction bases with no gene match: 14. CDR3 length: 19 amino acids. The CDR3 reads CASRTGAVAGGGSYNEQFF. The CDR3 coding sequence is TGTGCCAGCAGAACAGGGGCCGTAGCGGGGGGGGGATCCTACAATGAGCAGTTCTTC.

The chain recombines TRBV2 with TRBJ2-2, with 7 bases that match TRBD1. The germline CDR1 and CDR2 sequences are SNHLY and FYNNEI. The V and J ends lost 0 bases and 5 bases, in that order; junction bases with no gene match: 0. The CDR3 has 14 amino acids. In nucleotides, the CDR3 is TGTGCCAGCAGTGAAGCGGGACAGACCGGGGAGCTGTTTTTT. It codes for CASSEAGQTGELFF.

This chain joins TRBV2 and TRBJ1-2; tentatively, D is TRBD1 (6 bases). The length of the CDR3 is 14 residues. The V end lost 5 bases, the J end lost 1 base, and 11 bases lay between the germline ends. CDR1 and CDR2 from the germline V gene are SNHLY and FYNNEI. The CDR3 DNA reads TGTGCCAGCAGTCCGGGACAAAATAACTATGGCTACACCTTC. Translation: CASSPGQNNYGYTF.

The rearrangement uses TRBV9 and TRBJ2-3; 7 positions match TRBD1. Unmatched junction bases numbered 14, after V lost 4 bases and J lost 0 bases. From germline, CDR1 is SGDLS and CDR2 YYNGEE. The CDR3 sequence is 18 residues long. CDR3 protein: CASSSRQDRVISTDTQYF. As DNA, the CDR3 is TGTGCCAGCAGCTCACGGCAAGACAGGGTAATTAGCACAGATACGCAGTATTTT.

The CDR3 nucleotides read TGTGCCAGCAGCTTAACGGCAGGTACAGGATTTACCTACGAGCAGTACTTC. The encoded protein is CASSLTAGTGFTYEQYF. This chain joins TRBV7-3 and TRBJ2-7; TRBD1 is a possible D gene (5 bases). CDR3 length: 17 residues. V shed 0 bases and J shed 2 bases, with 17 bases lying between them. Germline V gene sequence: CDR1 SGHTA, CDR2 FQGTGA.

This clone has only one observation. The gene calls are TRBV30 and TRBJ2-6; 10 bases align to TRBD2. V gave up 5 bases and J gave up 2 bases; unmatched junction bases: 3. CDR1 GTSNPN and CDR2 SVGIG come from the germline V gene (reference sequence). The CDR3 consists of 15 residues. The CDR3 nucleotides read TGTGCCTGGCTAGCGGGGGTAACTGGGGCCAACGTCCTGACTTTC. It yields the protein CAWLAGVTGANVLTF.

V usage is TRBV6-6 and J usage is TRBJ2-2, with D tentatively TRBD1 (5 bases). This CDR3 spans 16 amino acids. Trimming removed 4 bases at V and 9 bases at J, with 21 bases between. Germline CDR1 reads MNHNY; CDR2 reads SVGAGI (reference sequence). CDR3 protein: CASSFGRGRNDRELFF. The CDR3 bases are TGTGCCAGCAGTTTCGGTAGGGGTAGGAATGACCGGGAGCTGTTTTTT.

The V gene is TRBV2, the J gene TRBJ2-1; D is possibly TRBD2 (5 bases). CDR3 length: 15 residues. Looked up from germline, CDR1 is SNHLY and CDR2 is FYNNEI. V shed 1 base and J shed 4 bases, with 11 bases lying between them. CDR3: CASSEEGRDYNEQFF. The CDR3 DNA follows: TGTGCCAGCAGTGAAGAAGGGAGAGATTACAATGAGCAGTTCTTC. The variable domain in full, with the rest retrieved from reference TRBV2 and TRBJ2-1, is EPEVTQTPSHQVTQMGQEVILRCVPISNHLYFYWYRQILGQKVEFLVSFYNNEISEKSEIFDDQFSVERPDGSNFTLKIRSTKLEDSAMYFCASSEEGRDYNEQFFGPGTRLTVL.

CDR3 protein: CAWTGWTDTQYF. In DNA, the CDR3 is TGTGCCTGGACAGGGTGGACAGATACGCAGTATTTT. The V and J genes are TRBV30 and TRBJ2-3; weak D call: TRBD1 (5 bases). In germline, CDR1 is GTSNPN, CDR2 SVGIG (reference sequence). This CDR3 contains 12 residues. Trimming stripped 4 bases from V and 3 bases from J, with 8 bases between.

The chain couples TRBV5-1 to TRBJ1-4; D ambiguous. The CDR3 consists of 11 residues. V shed 9 bases and J shed 7 bases, with 10 bases lying between them. Per germline, CDR1 SGHRS and CDR2 YFSETQ. The CDR3 DNA reads as TGCGCCACCGGGCGGGGTGAAAAACTGTTTTTT. This gives the protein CATGRGEKLFF. Variable domain in full (rest from reference TRBV5-1 and TRBJ1-4): KAGVTQTPRYLIKTRGQQVTLSCSPISGHRSVSWYQQTPGQGLQFLFEYFSETQRNKGNFPGRFSGRQFSNSRSEMNVSTLELGDSALYLCATGRGEKLFFGSGTQLSVL.

The chain links TRBV6-8 to TRBJ1-2; TRBD1 might be the D (6 bases). Germline assignment: CDR1 MNHGY and CDR2 SAAAGT. The CDR3 loop spans 15 amino acids. Trimming removed 5 bases at V and 1 base at J, with 14 bases between. The DNA for the CDR3 is TGTGCCAGCAGTCTACCATACAGGGTTAACTATGGCTACACCTTC. It encodes CASSLPYRVNYGYTF.

The rearrangement joins TRBV18 to TRBJ1-3; D uncertain. This CDR3 has 15 residues. Germline lookup yields CDR1 KGHSH and CDR2 LQKENI. V was clipped by 3 bases and J by 8 bases, with 17 bases between them. CDR3 loop: CASSPGRNPSDTIYF. CDR3 coding DNA: TGTGCCAGCTCACCGGGCAGGAACCCGTCGGACACCATATATTTT.

This clone was detected once. The J gene is TRBJ1-4, the V gene TRBV2; D is possibly TRBD1 (6 bases). This CDR3 comprises 16 residues. V lost 4 bases to trimming and J lost 14 bases, with 26 bases between them. Germline values: CDR1 SNHLY, CDR2 FYNNEI. CDR3 nucleotide sequence: TGTGCCAGCAGTGTAGTACCTTACAGGGTAGGTCTCCCTCTGTTTTTT. Its protein is CASSVVPYRVGLPLFF.

The chain is built from TRBV28 and TRBJ2-7; D possibly corresponds to TRBD2 (5 bases). The CDR3 is 16 residues long. Germline lookup yields CDR1 MDHEN and CDR2 SYDVKM. The V gene lost 6 bases and the J gene lost 1 base, with 19 bases spanning the gap. As DNA, the CDR3 is TGTGCCAGCAGGCTTGGAGGTTTTCGGGCGTCCTACGAGCAGTACTTC. Protein product: CASRLGGFRASYEQYF. Full variable domain (outside the CDR3, taken from reference TRBV28 and TRBJ2-7): DVKVTQSSRYLVKRTGEKVFLECVQDMDHENMFWYRQDPGLGLRLIYFSYDVKMKEKGDIPEGYSVSREKKERFSLILESASTNQTSMYLCASRLGGFRASYEQYFGPGTRLTVT.

Written as DNA, the CDR3 is TGTGCCAGCAGGATGACGCCCGCTAGCTCCGAAGCTTTCTTT. As protein: CASRMTPASSEAFF. This sequence joins TRBV6-5 and TRBJ1-1, with D hard to call. With 6 bases removed from V and 8 bases from J, the gap between germline ends came to 19 bases. CDR3 size: 14 residues. CDR1 is MNHEY, CDR2 SVGAGI, per germline.